The 3 T cell receptor beta chains below come from one sample, sequenced in a study of ipilimumab plus nivolumab after autologous stem cell transplantation. Produced via immunoSEQ multiplex PCR; TCRdb's table is partial and in-frame only. The sample consists of 9,500 to 15,000 clones, around 63% of them appearing once. Sample: PBMCs, taken in a trial of ipilimumab plus nivolumab as post-transplant consolidation. Every receptor here comes from a male donor with diffuse large B-cell lymphoma.

The chain links TRBV10-1 to TRBJ2-1; 10 nucleotides match TRBD2. Germline V gene sequence: CDR1 WNHNN, CDR2 SYGVQD (reference sequence). V shed 3 bases and J 8 bases; nucleotides not matched to a gene: 4. This CDR3 comprises 14 residues. DNA for the CDR3: TGCGCCAGCAGTGATTCTAGCGGGAGTCATGAGCAGTTCTTC. Translating gives CASSDSSGSHEQFF.

The rearrangement uses TRBV6-5 and TRBJ1-3; a possible D gene is TRBD1 (6 bases). V was shortened by 6 bases and J by 1 base, with 13 bases between the two germline ends. The CDR3 is 15 residues long. Germline lookup yields CDR1 MNHEY and CDR2 SVGAGI. The CDR3 DNA follows: TGTGCCAGCAGCCGAACAGGGCGGTCTGGAAACACCATATATTTT. Residues: CASSRTGRSGNTIYF.

The chain joins TRBV7-9 to TRBJ1-4; unclear D gene. Germline CDR1 reads SEHNR; CDR2 reads FQNEAQ (reference sequence). CDR3 length: 11 residues. Trimming stripped 3 bases from V and 11 bases from J, with 7 bases between. The CDR3 DNA reads as TGTGCCAGCAGCTTCGGGGATAAACTGTTTTTT. It specifies CASSFGDKLFF.